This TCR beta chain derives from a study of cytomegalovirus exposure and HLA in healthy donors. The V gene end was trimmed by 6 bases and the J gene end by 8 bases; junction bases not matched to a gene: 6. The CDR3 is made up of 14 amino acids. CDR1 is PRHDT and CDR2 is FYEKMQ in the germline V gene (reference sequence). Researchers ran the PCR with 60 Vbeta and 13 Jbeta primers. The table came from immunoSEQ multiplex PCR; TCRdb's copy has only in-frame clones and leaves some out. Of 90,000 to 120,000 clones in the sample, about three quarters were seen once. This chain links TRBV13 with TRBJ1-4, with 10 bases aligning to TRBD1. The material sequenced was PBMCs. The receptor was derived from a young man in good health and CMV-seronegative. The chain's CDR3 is CASRRQGAGEKLFF. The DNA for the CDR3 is TGTGCCAGCAGACGACAGGGGGCAGGGGAAAAACTGTTTTTT.